This entry features one T cell receptor (beta chain) sequence. The repertoire was sequenced with immunoSEQ multiplex PCR; TCRdb's copy has only in-frame clones and lacks some. Counted here are tens of thousands of clones, approximately 86% occurring once; the ten biggest clones make up approximately 4%. This record belongs to a study of OX40 agonist ivuxolimab in advanced cancers. CDR3 size: 10 residues. V was shortened by 6 bases and J by 8 bases, with 7 bases between the two germline ends. CDR1 is MRHNA and CDR2 is SNTAGT in the germline V gene. Here the sequenced sample was CD4+ or CD8+ T cells sorted from blood, taken in a trial of the OX40 agonist ivuxolimab. The source is an adult with an advanced solid tumor such as melanoma, head and neck, liver or kidney cancer. This chain uses TRBV6-4 with TRBJ1-1; unclear D gene. The CDR3: CASSAGEAFF. The CDR3, as DNA: TGTGCCAGCAGCGCCGGAGAAGCTTTCTTT.